A selection of T cell receptor beta chains follows, all from one sample in a study. TCRdb reprocessed the 5' RACE reads via MiXCR and lists one record per CDR3 protein. The table lists 7,000 or so distinct CDR3 sequences, about three quarters of them singletons. Input material: tumor-infiltrating Tregs sorted from the breast tumor. The receptors derive from a female donor with breast cancer. The CDR3 runs from the conserved cysteine through the conserved F or W. A D gene is named only where the DNA matches it firmly. A clone size is listed for some rows: how often the clone was seen (once, few, many), or a class if it is expanded.

cdr3_nt,cdr3_aa,j_call,clone_size,v_call,d_call
TGTGCCAGCAGCCCTCCGGGACTAGCGGGGGAGGACACAGATACGCAGTATTTT,CASSPPGLAGEDTDTQYF,TRBJ2-3,.,TRBV12-3/TRBV12-4,TRBD2
TGTGCCACCAGTGTGTTAACTAGCACAGATACGCAGTATTTT,CATSVLTSTDTQYF,TRBJ2-3,.,TRBV6-5,.
TGTGCCAGCAGTGGGACTAGCGGAACCTACAATGAGCAGTTCTTC,CASSGTSGTYNEQFF,TRBJ2-1,.,TRBV6-1,TRBD2
TGCAGTGCCCCTTACCGGGACAGGGGGTATGATCAGCCCCAGCATTTT,CSAPYRDRGYDQPQHF,TRBJ1-5,.,TRBV20-1,TRBD1
TGCAGTGCCATTGACTGGCACTCTGGAAACACCATATATTTT,CSAIDWHSGNTIYF,TRBJ1-3,few,TRBV20-1,.
TGTGCCAGCAGTTCCGGGACAGCCCAAGAGACCCAGTACTTC,CASSSGTAQETQYF,TRBJ2-5,.,TRBV12-3/TRBV12-4,TRBD1
TGCAGCGTTGATTTAGGGCTGGAGACCCAGTACTTC,CSVDLGLETQYF,TRBJ2-5,once,TRBV29-1,.
TGTGCCAGCAGTAGGACAGTTTACGAGCAGTACTTC,CASSRTVYEQYF,TRBJ2-7,.,TRBV12-3/TRBV12-4,.
TGCGCCAGCGGTAGCGGGGGTAGCACAGATACGCAGTATTTT,CASGSGGSTDTQYF,TRBJ2-3,.,TRBV5-1,TRBD2
TGCAGCGCCCCAAGGACTAGCGGGCCATACAATGAGCAGTTCTTC,CSAPRTSGPYNEQFF,TRBJ2-1,.,TRBV29-1,TRBD2
TGTGCCAGCAGCCCAGAGGATGGTGGGGACACTGAAGCTTTCTTT,CASSPEDGGDTEAFF,TRBJ1-1,.,TRBV4-2,.
TGCAGTGCTAGTGGCGGGAGGGCTTACAATGAGCAGTTCTTC,CSASGGRAYNEQFF,TRBJ2-1,.,TRBV20-1,TRBD2
TGCGCCAGCAGCGTGACGGCTGGGGCCAACGTCCTGACTTTC,CASSVTAGANVLTF,TRBJ2-6,.,TRBV5-1,.
TGTGCCAGCAGTTACTCAGGGGGCTTTAATTCACCCCTCCACTTT,CASSYSGGFNSPLHF,TRBJ1-6,.,TRBV6-5,TRBD1
TGCGCCAGCAGCCAAGGGACAGCGGATCCGCCAGGGCAGTTCTTC,CASSQGTADPPGQFF,TRBJ2-1,few,TRBV4-1,.
TGTGCCAGCAGCCCCTTCGACAGACTTAATGAAAAACTGTTTTTT,CASSPFDRLNEKLFF,TRBJ1-4,.,TRBV11-2,.
TGTGCCAGCAGCTATTATAGTCCCGGACAGGGCTCGGAGACCCAGTACTTC,CASSYYSPGQGSETQYF,TRBJ2-5,medium-sized,TRBV12-3/TRBV12-4,TRBD1
TGCAGTCACGCAGGAATCCAATCCACAGATACGCAGTATTTT,CSHAGIQSTDTQYF,TRBJ2-3,.,TRBV20-1,.
TGCGCCAGCAGCTTGGAAGAGACCCAGTACTTC,CASSLEETQYF,TRBJ2-5,.,TRBV5-1,.
TGCAGTGCTAGGGACGGCCATAGCAATCAGCCCCAGCATTTT,CSARDGHSNQPQHF,TRBJ1-5,.,TRBV20-1,.
TGTGCCAGCAGCGAGGGAGCCGTAGACAGGGCTTTACTGTTCTTC,CASSEGAVDRALLFF,TRBJ2-1,.,TRBV9,TRBD1
TGTGCCAGCAGCGACGGACAGGGGGGGTTTGGGACCTACGAGCAGTACTTC,CASSDGQGGFGTYEQYF,TRBJ2-7,few,TRBV9,TRBD1
TGCGCCAGCAGCTCGACACTTGGCTATGGCTACACCTTC,CASSSTLGYGYTF,TRBJ1-2,.,TRBV5-1,.
TGTGCCAGCAGCCAAGACCTTTGGGGAACCTACAATGAGCAGTTCTTC,CASSQDLWGTYNEQFF,TRBJ2-1,.,TRBV4-2,.